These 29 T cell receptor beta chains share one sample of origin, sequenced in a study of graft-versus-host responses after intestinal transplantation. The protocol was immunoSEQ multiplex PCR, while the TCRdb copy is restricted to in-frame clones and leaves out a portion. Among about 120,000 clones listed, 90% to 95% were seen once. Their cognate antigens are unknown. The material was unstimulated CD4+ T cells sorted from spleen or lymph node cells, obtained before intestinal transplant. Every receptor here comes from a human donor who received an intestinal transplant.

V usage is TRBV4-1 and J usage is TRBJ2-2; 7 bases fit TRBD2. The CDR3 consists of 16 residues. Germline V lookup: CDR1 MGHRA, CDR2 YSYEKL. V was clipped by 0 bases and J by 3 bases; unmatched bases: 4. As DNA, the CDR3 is TGCGCCAGCAGCCAAGATATCCGGGAGGACACCGGGGAGCTGTTTTTT. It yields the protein CASSQDIREDTGELFF.

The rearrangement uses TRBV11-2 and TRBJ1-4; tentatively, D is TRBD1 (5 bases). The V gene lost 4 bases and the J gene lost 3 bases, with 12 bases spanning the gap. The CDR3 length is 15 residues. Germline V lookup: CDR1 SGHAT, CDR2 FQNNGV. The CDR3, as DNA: TGTGCCAGCAGCTGGGGGGGTCTTGCTAATGAAAAACTGTTTTTT. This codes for CASSWGGLANEKLFF.

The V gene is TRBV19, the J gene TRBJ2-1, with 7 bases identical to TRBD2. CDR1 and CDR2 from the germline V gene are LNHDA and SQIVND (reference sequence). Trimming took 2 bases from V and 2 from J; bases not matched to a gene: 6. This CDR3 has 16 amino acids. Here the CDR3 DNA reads TGTGCCAGTAGTATACAAGCGGGAAGTCCCTACAATGAGCAGTTCTTC. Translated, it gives CASSIQAGSPYNEQFF.

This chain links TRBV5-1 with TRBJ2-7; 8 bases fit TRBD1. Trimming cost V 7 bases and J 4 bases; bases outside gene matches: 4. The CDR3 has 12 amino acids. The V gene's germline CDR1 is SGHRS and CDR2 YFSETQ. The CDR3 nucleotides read TGCGCCAGCGGACAGGGCGGGTACGAGCAGTACTTC. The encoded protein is CASGQGGYEQYF.

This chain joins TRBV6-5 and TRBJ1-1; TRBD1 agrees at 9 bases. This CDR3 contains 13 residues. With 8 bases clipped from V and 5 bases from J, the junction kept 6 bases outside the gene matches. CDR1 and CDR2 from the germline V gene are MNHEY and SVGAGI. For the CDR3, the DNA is TGTGCCAGCGATACAGGGGGCCGGACTGAAGCTTTCTTT. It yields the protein CASDTGGRTEAFF.

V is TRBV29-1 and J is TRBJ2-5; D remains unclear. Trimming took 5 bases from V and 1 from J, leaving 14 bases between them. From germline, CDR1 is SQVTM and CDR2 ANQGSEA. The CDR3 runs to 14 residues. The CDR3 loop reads CSVLQPVLQETQYF. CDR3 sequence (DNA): TGCAGCGTTTTGCAGCCAGTCCTCCAAGAGACCCAGTACTTC.

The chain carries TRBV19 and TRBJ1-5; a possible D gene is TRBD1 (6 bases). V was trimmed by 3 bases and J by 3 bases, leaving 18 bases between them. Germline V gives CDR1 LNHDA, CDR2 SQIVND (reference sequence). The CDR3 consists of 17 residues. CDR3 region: CASSINGRGNNNQPQHF. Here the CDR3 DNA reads TGTGCCAGTAGTATTAATGGCAGGGGAAACAACAATCAGCCCCAGCATTTT.

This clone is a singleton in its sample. CDR3 sequence reads: CSVDGVPEGGDYEQYF. The CDR3, as DNA: TGCAGCGTTGACGGGGTGCCCGAGGGAGGGGACTACGAGCAGTACTTC. The chain carries TRBV29-1 and TRBJ2-7; 7 nucleotides match TRBD2. Germline-derived CDR1 and CDR2 are SQVTM and ANQGSEA. The V segment lost 3 bases and the J segment 3 bases; nucleotides outside the gene matches: 14. CDR3 length equals 16 residues.

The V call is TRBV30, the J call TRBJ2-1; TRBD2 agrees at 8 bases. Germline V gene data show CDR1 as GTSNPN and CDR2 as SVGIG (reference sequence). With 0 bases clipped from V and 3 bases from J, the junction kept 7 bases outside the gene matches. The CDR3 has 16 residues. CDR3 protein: CAWSVIQGLVYNEQFF. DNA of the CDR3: TGTGCCTGGAGTGTAATCCAGGGACTAGTCTACAATGAGCAGTTCTTC.

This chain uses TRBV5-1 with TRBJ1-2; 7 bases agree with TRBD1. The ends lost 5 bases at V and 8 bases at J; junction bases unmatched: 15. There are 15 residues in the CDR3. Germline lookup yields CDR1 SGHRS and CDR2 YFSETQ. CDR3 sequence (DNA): TGCGCCAGCAGGAAGACAGGGCCGGCCGGGGTAGGCTACACCTTC. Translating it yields CASRKTGPAGVGYTF.

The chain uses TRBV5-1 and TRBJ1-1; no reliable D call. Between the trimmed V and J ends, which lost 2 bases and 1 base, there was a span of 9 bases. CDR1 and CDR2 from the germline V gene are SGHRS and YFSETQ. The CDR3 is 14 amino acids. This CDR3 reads CASSFSGKNTEAFF. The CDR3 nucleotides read TGCGCCAGCAGCTTCTCCGGGAAGAACACTGAAGCTTTCTTT.

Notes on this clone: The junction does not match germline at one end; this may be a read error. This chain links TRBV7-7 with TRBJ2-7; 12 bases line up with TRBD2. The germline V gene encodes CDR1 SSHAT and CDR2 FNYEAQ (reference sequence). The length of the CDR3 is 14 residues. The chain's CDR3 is CASSQRTSGTEQYF. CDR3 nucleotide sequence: TGTGCTAGCAGCCAAAGGACTAGCGGGACCGAGCAGTACTTC.

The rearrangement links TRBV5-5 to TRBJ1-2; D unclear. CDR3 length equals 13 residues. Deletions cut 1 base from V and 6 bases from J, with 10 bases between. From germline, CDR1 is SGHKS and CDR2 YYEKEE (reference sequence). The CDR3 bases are TGTGCCAGCAGCTTGCCCCGACTCGATGGCTACACCTTC. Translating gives CASSLPRLDGYTF.

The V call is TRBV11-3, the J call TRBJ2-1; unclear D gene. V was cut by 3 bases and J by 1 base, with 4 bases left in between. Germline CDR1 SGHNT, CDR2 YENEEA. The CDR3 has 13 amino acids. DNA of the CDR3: TGTGCCAGCAGCTTCCGTTCCTACAATGAGCAGTTCTTC. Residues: CASSFRSYNEQFF.

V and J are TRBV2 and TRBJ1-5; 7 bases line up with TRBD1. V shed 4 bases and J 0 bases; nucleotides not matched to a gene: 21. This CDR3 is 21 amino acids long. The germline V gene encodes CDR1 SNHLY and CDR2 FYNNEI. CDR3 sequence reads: CASSAEEGSGQSTYSNQPQHF. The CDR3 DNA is TGTGCCAGCAGTGCCGAGGAGGGATCGGGACAGAGTACCTATAGCAATCAGCCCCAGCATTTT.

CDR3 sequence: CASSLAGGNTGELFF. CDR3 DNA: TGTGCCAGCAGTTTAGCGGGGGGAAACACCGGGGAGCTGTTTTTT. V gene TRBV28 combines with J gene TRBJ2-2, with 8 bases matching TRBD2. The V segment lost 2 bases and the J segment 2 bases; nucleotides outside the gene matches: 1. Germline CDR1 MDHEN, CDR2 SYDVKM. The CDR3 length is 15 residues. The variable domain in full, with the rest retrieved from reference TRBV28 and TRBJ2-2, is DVKVTQSSRYLVKRTGEKVFLECVQDMDHENMFWYRQDPGLGLRLIYFSYDVKMKEKGDIPEGYSVSREKKERFSLILESASTNQTSMYLCASSLAGGNTGELFFGEGSRLTVL.

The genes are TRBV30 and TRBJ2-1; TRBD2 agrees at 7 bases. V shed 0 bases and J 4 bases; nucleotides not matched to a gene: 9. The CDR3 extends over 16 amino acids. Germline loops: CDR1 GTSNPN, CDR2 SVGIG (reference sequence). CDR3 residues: CAWSVRGEPGYNEQFF. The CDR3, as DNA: TGTGCCTGGAGTGTACGGGGGGAGCCGGGATACAATGAGCAGTTCTTC.

The CDR3 sequence: CASSFSSRSNYGYTF. Written as DNA, the CDR3 is TGTGCCAGCAGTTTCTCCAGCCGCAGCAACTATGGCTACACCTTC. The rearrangement uses TRBV27 and TRBJ1-2; D not certain. The germline V and J ends were trimmed by 3 bases and 2 bases, with 13 bases remaining between them. Germline V gene sequence: CDR1 MNHEY, CDR2 SMNVEV (reference sequence). The CDR3 runs to 15 residues.

In nucleotides, the CDR3 is TGCGCCAGCAGCTTAAAGGCTAGCGGGAGAGCAGATACGCAGTATTTT. This gives the protein CASSLKASGRADTQYF. This chain joins TRBV5-1 and TRBJ2-3, with TRBD2 matching over 10 bases. CDR3 length equals 16 residues. Looked up from germline, CDR1 is SGHRS and CDR2 is YFSETQ. With V trimmed by 2 bases and J by 4 bases, 7 bases remained unmatched. The entire variable domain, with the rest obtained from reference TRBV5-1 and TRBJ2-3, is as follows: KAGVTQTPRYLIKTRGQQVTLSCSPISGHRSVSWYQQTPGQGLQFLFEYFSETQRNKGNFPGRFSGRQFSNSRSEMNVSTLELGDSALYLCASSLKASGRADTQYFGPGTRLTVL.

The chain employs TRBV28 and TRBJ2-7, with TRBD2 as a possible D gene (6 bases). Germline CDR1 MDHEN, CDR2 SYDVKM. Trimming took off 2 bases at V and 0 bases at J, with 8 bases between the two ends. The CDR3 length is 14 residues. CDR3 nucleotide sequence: TGTGCCAGCAGTTTACCGACTAGCTCCTACGAGCAGTACTTC. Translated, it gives CASSLPTSSYEQYF.

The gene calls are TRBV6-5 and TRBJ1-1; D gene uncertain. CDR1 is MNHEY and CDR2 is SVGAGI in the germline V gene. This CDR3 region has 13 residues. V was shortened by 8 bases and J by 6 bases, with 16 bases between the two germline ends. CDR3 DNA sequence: TGTGCCAGCGTCACGACGGTAGCTCCTGAAGCTTTCTTT. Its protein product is CASVTTVAPEAFF.

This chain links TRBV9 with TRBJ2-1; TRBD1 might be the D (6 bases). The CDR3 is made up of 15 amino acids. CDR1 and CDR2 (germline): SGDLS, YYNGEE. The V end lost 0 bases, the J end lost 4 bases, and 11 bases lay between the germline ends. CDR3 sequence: CASSVDRDKYNEQFF. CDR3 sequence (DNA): TGTGCCAGCAGCGTAGATAGGGACAAATACAATGAGCAGTTCTTC.

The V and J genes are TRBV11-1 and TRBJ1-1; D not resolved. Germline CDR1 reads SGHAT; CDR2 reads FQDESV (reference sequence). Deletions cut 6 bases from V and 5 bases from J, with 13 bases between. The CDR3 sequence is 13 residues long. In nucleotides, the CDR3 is TGTGCCAGCAGTAGGAGTGTCTATACTGAAGCTTTCTTT. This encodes CASSRSVYTEAFF.

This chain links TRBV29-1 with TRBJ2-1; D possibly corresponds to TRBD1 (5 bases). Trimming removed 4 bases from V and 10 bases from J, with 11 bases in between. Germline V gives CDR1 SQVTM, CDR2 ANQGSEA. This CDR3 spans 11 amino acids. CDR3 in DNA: TGCAGCGTTGGCTTGGGGCCGGAGCAGTTCTTC. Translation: CSVGLGPEQFF.

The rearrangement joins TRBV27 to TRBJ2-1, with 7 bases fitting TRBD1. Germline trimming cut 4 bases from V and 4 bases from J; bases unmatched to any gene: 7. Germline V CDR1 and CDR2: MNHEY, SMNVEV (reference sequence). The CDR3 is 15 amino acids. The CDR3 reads CASSSFGQVYNEQFF. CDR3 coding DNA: TGTGCCAGCAGTTCCTTCGGACAGGTATACAATGAGCAGTTCTTC.

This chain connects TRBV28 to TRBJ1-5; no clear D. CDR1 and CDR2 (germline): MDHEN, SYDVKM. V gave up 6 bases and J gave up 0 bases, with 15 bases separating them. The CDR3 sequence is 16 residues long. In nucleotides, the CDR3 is TGTGCCAGCAGAATAGCCCAAGTATATAGCAATCAGCCCCAGCATTTT. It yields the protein CASRIAQVYSNQPQHF.

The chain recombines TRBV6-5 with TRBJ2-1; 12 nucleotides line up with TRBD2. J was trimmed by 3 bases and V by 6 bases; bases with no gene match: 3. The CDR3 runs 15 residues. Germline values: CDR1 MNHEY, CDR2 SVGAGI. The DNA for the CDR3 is TGTGCCAGCAGCTTGACTAGCGGGAGCTACAATGAGCAGTTCTTC. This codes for CASSLTSGSYNEQFF.

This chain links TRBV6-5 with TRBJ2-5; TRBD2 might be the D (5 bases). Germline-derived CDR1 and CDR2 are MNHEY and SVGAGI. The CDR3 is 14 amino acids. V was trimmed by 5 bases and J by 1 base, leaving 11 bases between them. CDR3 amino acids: CASSPRRTQETQYF. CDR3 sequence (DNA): TGTGCCAGCAGTCCCCGGAGGACCCAAGAGACCCAGTACTTC.

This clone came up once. CDR3 coding DNA: TGTGCCAGCAGTGTGACAGGGGCCGGGGAGCTGTTTTTT. Encoded protein: CASSVTGAGELFF. The genes are TRBV6-6 and TRBJ2-2; TRBD1 agrees at 8 bases. This CDR3 is 13 amino acids long. CDR1 and CDR2 from the germline V gene are MNHNY and SVGAGI (reference sequence). The junction had 2 bases not matched to a gene; V was cut back by 5 bases and J by 6 bases.